These 3 T cell receptor beta chains originate from one sample sequenced in a study of blood T cells in healthy people across ages. Combining a sample-barcoded 5' primer with a J-beta primer mix, a second PCR ran for roughly 7 to 12 cycles. One entry per CDR3 protein, called by TCRdb with MiXCR from the 5' RACE reads. The sample lists 730,000 or so distinct CDR3 sequences; around two fifths were seen once. Sequencing input: blood. All receptors come from a man at least 80 years old in good health.

The V gene is TRBV10-3, the J gene TRBJ1-2; D perhaps matches TRBD1 (5 bases). V gave up 6 bases and J gave up 3 bases, with 11 bases separating them. This CDR3 has 13 residues. Germline CDR1 reads ENHRY; CDR2 reads SYGVKD. CDR3 coding DNA: TGTGCCATCAGAACGACAGAAGACTATGGCTACACCTTC. The encoded protein is CAIRTTEDYGYTF.

This clonotype was counted between two and nine times. The CDR3 bases are TGTGCCAGCAGTTCCGGGACAGGCCCCTCTGGGGCCAACGTCCTGACTTTC. The encoded protein is CASSSGTGPSGANVLTF. V and J are TRBV6-5 and TRBJ2-6; TRBD1 matches at 8 bases. There are 17 residues in the CDR3. Germline-derived CDR1 and CDR2 are MNHEY and SVGAGI. Unmatched junction bases numbered 5, after V lost 4 bases and J lost 0 bases.

This clonotype came up a few times. This chain joins TRBV20-1 and TRBJ2-7; 10 nucleotides agree with TRBD1. The CDR3 is made up of 17 amino acids. Germline-derived CDR1 and CDR2 are DFQATT and SNEGSKA (reference sequence). Trimming took 5 bases from V and 3 from J; bases not matched to a gene: 16. In nucleotides, the CDR3 is TGCAGTGCTGTCACCCACCGGGACAGGGGCCGTAGCTACGAGCAGTACTTC. Amino acid sequence: CSAVTHRDRGRSYEQYF.